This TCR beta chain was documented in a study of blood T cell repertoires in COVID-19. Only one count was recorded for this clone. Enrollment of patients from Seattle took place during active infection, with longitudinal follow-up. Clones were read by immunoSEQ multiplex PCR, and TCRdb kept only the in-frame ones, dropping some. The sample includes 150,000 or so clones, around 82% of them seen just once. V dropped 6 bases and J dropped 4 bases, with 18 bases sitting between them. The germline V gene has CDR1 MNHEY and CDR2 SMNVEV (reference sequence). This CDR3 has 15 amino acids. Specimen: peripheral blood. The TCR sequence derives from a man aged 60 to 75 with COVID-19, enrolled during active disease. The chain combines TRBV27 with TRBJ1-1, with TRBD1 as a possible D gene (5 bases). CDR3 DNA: TGTGCCAGCAGGCCCACGGGGGTAGGTGCCACTGAAGCTTTCTTT. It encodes CASRPTGVGATEAFF.